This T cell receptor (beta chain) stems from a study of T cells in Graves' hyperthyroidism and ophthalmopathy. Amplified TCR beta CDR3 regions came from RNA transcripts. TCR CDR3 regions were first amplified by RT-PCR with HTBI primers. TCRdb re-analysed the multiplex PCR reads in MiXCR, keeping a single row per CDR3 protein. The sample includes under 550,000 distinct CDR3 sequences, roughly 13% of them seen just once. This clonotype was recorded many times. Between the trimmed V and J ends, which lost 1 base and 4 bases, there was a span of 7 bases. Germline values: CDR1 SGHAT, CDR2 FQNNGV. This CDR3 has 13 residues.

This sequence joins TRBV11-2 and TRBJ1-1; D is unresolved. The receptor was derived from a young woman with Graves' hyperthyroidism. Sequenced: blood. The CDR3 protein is CASSLGMGTEAFF. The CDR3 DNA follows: TGTGCCAGCAGCTTAGGTATGGGCACTGAAGCTTTCTTT.